The entry below describes one T cell receptor (beta chain). This receptor's antigen is unknown. Per-base quality was not reported, and no clone a single base away is much larger than it. Systemically healthy Caucasian individuals from Russia, 39 in total and aged about 6 to 100 years, were included as donors. Each donor gave 8 to 10 milliliters of peripheral blood, collected into EDTA-treated Vacutainer tubes. Ficoll-Paque density-gradient centrifugation was used to isolate PBMCs, with at least 6 million obtained per sample. Total RNA was extracted from PBMCs with Trizol reagent, with at least 6 micrograms obtained per sample. For every donor, an aliquot of PBMCs went through flow cytometry to measure the percentages of naive CD45RAhigh/CD27high T cells. The CDR3 contains 18 residues, cysteine and phenylalanine counted. Only CDR3 DNA remains: 54 bases, in frame from the first base. Unmatched junction bases come to 12, with V trimmed by 5 bases and J by 5 bases. CDR1 and CDR2 are drawn from the germline V gene: ENHRY, SYGVKD.

The library came from 5' RACE. Sequencing instrument: Illumina HiSeq 2500. The second PCR ran for roughly 7 to 11 cycles and used a J-beta primer mix along with a sample-barcoded 5' primer. A unique molecular identifier was introduced onto each TCR beta cDNA molecule by a template-switch 5' adaptor carrying 12 random nucleotides. Each sample yielded at least 3 million CDR3-containing paired-end reads. First-strand cDNA synthesis was performed from all RNA using the Mint cDNA synthesis kit, with priming by a TRBC-specific oligonucleotide. All cDNA was treated with uracil-DNA glycosylase and then went through a first 18-cycle PCR with the universal primers M1SS and BC2_uni_R. The source study handled its data this way. Each sample was normalized by randomly selecting 1 million high-quality reads, each carrying a distinct molecular identifier. Instead of being binned into consensus sequences, reads with shared molecular identifiers were discarded. MiTCR, run with a Q25 quality threshold and the strictest error-elimination algorithm, handled CDR3 identification, clonotype clustering and error correction. A nonparametric unseen species model using Euler transformation provided a lower-bound estimate of total TCR beta diversity. TCRdb reran the public reads through fastp at Q25 and MiXCR, keeping productive beta chains. Entries are consolidated by CDR3 protein sequence, retaining the most common genes and DNA. The V and J calls were not made by the authors but by TCRdb's processing. The sample includes 910,000 or so distinct CDR3 sequences, with roughly 51% observed a single time. The ten top clones hold about a fifth of the sample.

The data belong to a study of blood T cells in healthy people across ages (dated by TCRdb to the mid-2010s). Background on the whole study: Template switching captured roughly one uniquely barcoded TCR beta cDNA molecule per two T cells in model experiments. The study analyzed two additional independent replicas of 1 million unique cDNA reads from the same blood draw for two donors, one aged 18 to 30 and one aged 80 or older. Using deep sequencing normalized with unique cDNA molecular identifiers, the study measured how TCR beta repertoire diversity changes with age. Donors were grouped into four age groups: young (average about 15 years), middle-aged (around 39), aged (around 60) and long-lived (about 82). To avoid experimental bias, donors of different ages were spread randomly across the sequencing lanes.

Summary of the overall study and its limitations: Observed TCR beta diversity per million T cells fell roughly linearly with age, and a significant reduction was already apparent by age around 36. Compared with the aged group, the long-lived group had more naive CD4+ T cells, fewer expanded clones and increased TCR diversity, suggesting age selection. Estimates of total diversity from one million sequenced T cells were regarded as lower bounds and underestimates. Bulk unsorted PBMC profiling prevented conclusive comparison of naive and antigen-experienced compartments. Because donor CMV infection status was unknown, age-related changes in expanded clonotypes were potentially confounded. There was a strong correlation between observed TCR beta diversity and the percentage of naive T cells measured by flow cytometry.

The clonotype was recovered from a woman aged 55-70 years in good health. Sequences were obtained from blood. The chain uses TRBV10-3 and TRBJ2-3; the junction holds 14 bases that match TRBD2. The CDR3: CAISQAGLAGVGGDTQYF. In nucleotide form, the sequence is TGTGCCATCAGTCAAGCGGGACTAGCGGGAGTCGGAGGAGATACGCAGTATTTT.